This T cell receptor (beta chain) was captured in a study of a mutant IDH1 vaccine in newly diagnosed glioma. Study findings and constraints: Any relationship between pseudoprogression and changes in top peripheral T cell clonotypes seemed absent.

Noted time point: week 35, safety follow-up. Doses comprised 300 ug of mutant IDH1 20-mer peptide each, plus topical imiquimod. Across weeks 1, 3, 5, 7, 11, 15, 19 and 23, patients received a vaccination each time, eight in all. Unmatched junction bases numbered 9, after V lost 3 bases and J lost 3 bases. CDR1 is KGHSH and CDR2 is LQKENI in the germline V gene. The CDR3 loop spans 18 amino acids. Only one count was recorded for this clone. Its antigen is not known. Produced via immunoSEQ multiplex PCR; TCRdb's table is partial and in-frame only. Altogether roughly 60,000 clones are present, about four fifths being singletons, with the ten largest covering roughly 5.7%.

This clonotype was obtained from a man aged 40-49 years with glioma. The material was PBMCs, obtained from a glioma patient whose treatment included an IDH1 peptide vaccine. The chain is built from TRBV18 and TRBJ2-5; 14 nucleotides line up with TRBD2. CDR3 loop: CASSPVVPGLAGEETQYF. The CDR3 DNA sequence: TGTGCCAGCTCACCGGTCGTCCCGGGACTAGCGGGGGAAGAGACCCAGTACTTC.